This entry is about one T cell receptor beta chain. Many counts were recorded for this clonotype. What this receptor recognizes is not known. No qualities accompany the bases; no much larger clone lies one base away. This entry belongs to a study of Graves' ophthalmopathy and Graves' hyperthyroidism listed by TCRdb under 2018. Background on the whole study: Peripheral blood was collected at initial diagnosis, before any treatment. To explore V-J signatures that separate ophthalmopathy from hyperthyroidism, a discovery set of about 100 patients was enrolled, consisting of about 45 with ophthalmopathy and roughly 59 with stable hyperthyroidism. An independent validation cohort comprised some 19 hyperthyroidism patients and roughly 15 patients who later progressed from hyperthyroidism to ophthalmopathy. To tell Graves' ophthalmopathy apart from Graves' hyperthyroidism, and to predict which patients would progress to ophthalmopathy, the study relied on TCR beta repertoire signatures. In over 5 hyperthyroidism patients, the T-cell repertoire of thyroid tissue was compared with the T-cell repertoire of blood. In total, 135 blood samples were TCR-sequenced: approximately 40 ophthalmopathy, 80 or so hyperthyroidism and roughly 17 hyperthyroidism-to-ophthalmopathy patients. Following sample collection, hyperthyroidism patients were given methimazole at a starting dose of 30 mg daily, and ophthalmopathy patients were given high-dose intravenous methylprednisolone.

For repertoire sequencing, the TCR beta CDR3 regions were amplified from RNA transcripts. A first-round RT-PCR used HTBI primers with the Qiagen OneStep RT-PCR kit, followed by a second-round multiplex PCR, size selection and purification. Libraries were sequenced paired-end with 100 bp reads on an Illumina HiSeq2000. Turning to the authors' computational methods: Reads were processed with SOAPnuke, discarding reads with adapters, uncalled bases, mean Phred below 15, or no exact constant-primer or identifier match. COPE v1.2.5 was used to merge high-quality paired reads. Each unique nucleotide sequence was defined as a clonotype, and clonotypes were aligned to IMGT TRB V, D and J references with MiTCR v1.1. The analysis was limited to V-J combinations with a frequency above 0.0001, which together covered over 99% of the repertoires. For each V-J combination, a TCR clonal expansion and chaos score was defined as the ratio of F50 clonal expansion to chaos observed in the TCRdist matrix. Welch's t-statistics and random forest were used to reduce the features to about twelve V-J combinations, which were then used as input to a naive Bayes classifier. Thyroid-blood repertoire similarity was quantified with the Morisita-Horn index. TCRdb applied fastp at Q25 and MiXCR to the public reads, then kept only in-frame beta chains. Rows merge per CDR3 protein into single entries with the most common DNA and genes. These V and J calls rely on TCRdb rather than the paper's analysis. The sample table lists roughly 350,000 distinct CDR3 sequences, about a sixth of them with a count of one. 2% to 2.5% of the sample lies in the top ten.

Hyperthyroidism was considered stable if no progression to ophthalmopathy occurred within 18 months of follow-up. Hyperthyroidism patients were newly diagnosed, were aged 18 to 65 years, and had a disease duration under 2 months. Patients with other autoimmune diseases, uncontrolled infections, pregnancy or lactation were excluded from the study. Diagnosis was based on clinical symptoms, serum thyroxine, TRAb, thyroid ultrasound and orbital computed tomography. Using Ficoll-Paque density gradient centrifugation, PBMCs were isolated from about 10 ml of fresh peripheral blood. Total RNA was extracted with Trizol reagent and quality-checked on an Agilent 2100 Bioanalyzer. General findings and caveats noted by the study authors: In validation, the model predicted ophthalmopathy progression with 70.59% sensitivity and less than 80% specificity; roughly eleven predicted patients were CT-confirmed with GO in a median of around 6 months. Sample size was not statistically predetermined, and group allocation was not concealed from the investigators. Most of the expanded thyroid clonotypes with a frequency above 0.001 were also detected in blood, and it was suggested that the thyroid immune response may be reflected by blood repertoires. In cross-validation, the 13-signature model distinguished ophthalmopathy from stable hyperthyroidism with less than 90% sensitivity and around 83% specificity, while in the test set the corresponding values were around 79% and 71%.

This TCR derives from an adult woman with stable Graves' hyperthyroidism. The sequenced sample consisted of peripheral blood.

The CDR3 has the sequence CASSTEGSYEQYF. The DNA is TGTGCCAGCAGCACTGAGGGTTCCTACGAGCAGTACTTC. The chain employs TRBV7-3 and TRBJ2-7; D gene: possibly TRBD2, on 5 matching bases. CDR1 and CDR2 are drawn from the germline V gene: SGHTA, FQGTGA. At the junction V is shortened by 5 bases and J by 1 base, with 9 bases in between. Taken from cysteine to phenylalanine, the CDR3 has 13 residues. Just the 39-base CDR3 DNA is kept, in frame starting at base 1.